These T cell receptor beta chains were read from a single sample in a study of technical replicates of blood from four donors. Measured with immunoSEQ multiplex PCR; TCRdb has only the in-frame clones, and not every one. The sample lists about 56,000 clones, 80% to 95% occurring once. Sequenced material: PBMCs. These receptor sequences come from a human donor in good health. Some clones in this sample may be carry-over from other donors' samples. Each CDR3 is given without its conserved first and last residue.

j_gene: TRBJ2-1; v_gene: TRBV7-9; CDR3aa: ASSARTTSSYNEQF
j_gene: TRBJ1-1; v_gene: TRBV19; CDR3aa: ASSISQGYEAF
j_gene: TRBJ2-7; v_gene: TRBV11-2; CDR3aa: ASRRLADMFNEQY
j_gene: TRBJ2-7; v_gene: TRBV7-2; CDR3aa: ASRPTSGGTYEQY
j_gene: TRBJ2-2; v_gene: TRBV5-1; CDR3aa: ASSLRGGADTGELF
j_gene: TRBJ2-3; v_gene: TRBV4-2; CDR3aa: ASSQGYFLQDTQY
j_gene: TRBJ1-4; v_gene: TRBV7-9; CDR3aa: ASSLRTGGGEKLF
j_gene: TRBJ1-5; v_gene: TRBV10-3; CDR3aa: AISESVGRNQPQH
j_gene: TRBJ2-1; v_gene: TRBV11-2; CDR3aa: AIRGGPLIEQF
j_gene: TRBJ2-1; v_gene: TRBV10-1; CDR3aa: ASSSRDCDAYLLQQF
j_gene: TRBJ2-1; v_gene: TRBV7-7; CDR3aa: ASSNARGNEQF
j_gene: TRBJ2-3; v_gene: TRBV7-9; CDR3aa: ASSSGQGSDTQY
j_gene: TRBJ2-3; v_gene: TRBV4-3; CDR3aa: ASSQEGADTQY
j_gene: TRBJ2-3; v_gene: TRBV4-2; CDR3aa: ASSLTYPGSDTDTQY
j_gene: TRBJ1-5; v_gene: TRBV7-2; CDR3aa: ASSSHRGQGQPQH
j_gene: TRBJ2-7; v_gene: TRBV4-3; CDR3aa: ASSQDLRTGSFEQY
j_gene: TRBJ1-5; v_gene: TRBV29-1; CDR3aa: SVGTGGGQPQH
j_gene: TRBJ2-3; v_gene: TRBV10-2; CDR3aa: ASSLSGSTDTQY
j_gene: TRBJ2-7; v_gene: TRBV25-1; CDR3aa: ASSGKAGNPYEQY
j_gene: TRBJ1-5; v_gene: TRBV4-2; CDR3aa: ASSQDPGGRIFNQPQH
j_gene: TRBJ2-3; v_gene: TRBV28; CDR3aa: ASSVGSGSTDTQY
j_gene: TRBJ2-7; v_gene: TRBV2; CDR3aa: ASKFSTLRAYEQY
j_gene: TRBJ2-1; v_gene: TRBV7-9; CDR3aa: AGGGLF
j_gene: TRBJ2-2; v_gene: TRBV5-4; CDR3aa: ASSGQRNTGELF
j_gene: TRBJ2-7; v_gene: TRBV19; CDR3aa: ATSPLAGGTYEQY
j_gene: TRBJ2-3; v_gene: TRBV7-7; CDR3aa: ASTPIQGGHSTQY
j_gene: TRBJ1-1; v_gene: TRBV5-1; CDR3aa: ASRYRLAKNTEAF
j_gene: TRBJ1-6; v_gene: TRBV4-3; CDR3aa: ASSQDPRGNSPLH
j_gene: TRBJ1-1; v_gene: TRBV2; CDR3aa: ASNQRGGQGEAF
j_gene: TRBJ1-6; v_gene: TRBV7-9; CDR3aa: ASSQTGRNSPLH
j_gene: TRBJ1-1; v_gene: TRBV4-3; CDR3aa: ASSQGGMVPNTEAF
j_gene: TRBJ2-1; v_gene: TRBV7-9; CDR3aa: ASSSGTEPYNEQF
j_gene: TRBJ2-1; v_gene: TRBV15; CDR3aa: ATSRAPGQGANEQF
j_gene: TRBJ2-5; v_gene: TRBV6-6; CDR3aa: ASTPSGRGETQY
j_gene: TRBJ2-3; v_gene: TRBV7-9; CDR3aa: ASTLGTSVADTQY
j_gene: TRBJ1-4; v_gene: TRBV4-3; CDR3aa: ASSQATGTNEKLF
j_gene: TRBJ2-1; v_gene: TRBV28; CDR3aa: ASSVQDRVYNEQF
j_gene: TRBJ1-2; v_gene: TRBV19; CDR3aa: ASILGWQGASGYT
j_gene: TRBJ2-7; v_gene: TRBV25-1; CDR3aa: ASSQGLAGVYEQY
j_gene: TRBJ2-5; v_gene: TRBV11-2; CDR3aa: ASSLVSETQY
j_gene: TRBJ2-1; v_gene: TRBV6-1; CDR3aa: ASSEAGRYEQF
j_gene: TRBJ1-3; v_gene: TRBV5-6; CDR3aa: ASSIYTGRSGNTIY
j_gene: TRBJ2-7; v_gene: TRBV9; CDR3aa: ASSVGAGNEQY
j_gene: TRBJ2-1; v_gene: TRBV30; CDR3aa: AWSLRELGEQF
j_gene: TRBJ2-1; v_gene: TRBV4-3; CDR3aa: ASSQTGTSGRNEQF